This T cell receptor (beta chain) was recovered during a study of T cells after yellow fever vaccination. Germline CDR1 DFQATT, CDR2 SNEGSKA (reference sequence). The CDR3 has 15 residues. Trimming pared 3 bases from V and 1 base from J, leaving 13 bases between. TCRdb ran MiXCR on the 5' RACE reads and lists one entry per CDR3 protein. The profile shows some 320,000 distinct CDR3 sequences, over 4% of them singletons. Many counts were recorded for this clonotype. Here the sequenced sample was PBMCs, taken 5 days after the yellow fever booster vaccination. V gene TRBV20-1 combines with J gene TRBJ2-4; D tentatively fits TRBD1 or TRBD2 (6 bases each). The receptor was isolated from a man aged 18 to 35 who received the YFV17D yellow fever vaccine. CDR3 coding DNA: TGCAGTGCTAGTAGGTGGGGGGCTGCCAAAAACATTCAGTACTTC. Protein: CSASRWGAAKNIQYF.